This paragraph reports one T cell receptor beta chain. What it binds is unknown. These data originate in a study of cytomegalovirus exposure and HLA in healthy donors. Study observations and caveats: Roughly even sequencing depth across donors was the assumption behind the presence/absence analyses. There were 150 to 200 TCR beta chains listed as cytomegalovirus-associated.

60 Vbeta and 13 Jbeta primers were used in PCR. Measured with immunoSEQ multiplex PCR; TCRdb has only the in-frame clones, and not every one. Seen here are 50,000 to 70,000 clones, less than 65% observed once, and the top ten hold 2.8%. CDR3 length: 17 residues. V shed 8 bases and J shed 2 bases, with 24 bases lying between them. Germline V CDR1 and CDR2: WNHNN, SYGVQD (reference sequence). The TCR originated in a man aged 30-40 years in good health and CMV-seronegative. This sequence joins TRBV10-1 and TRBJ2-5, with D possibly being TRBD2 (6 bases). Sequencing was performed on PBMCs. The CDR3 DNA follows: TGCGCCAGCCCGACTACTAGCCGCCCGGACCCACAAGAGACCCAGTACTTC. It yields the protein CASPTTSRPDPQETQYF.